A single sample is the source of the 17 T cell receptor beta chains below, sequenced in a study of glioma-infiltrating T cells (dated by TCRdb to the mid-2010s). The data were produced on an Illumina MiSeq. TCR alpha and beta CDR3 regions were amplified with the iRepertoire nested amplicon-rescue multiplex PCR (arm-PCR) platform from RNA. TCRdb itself trimmed the public reads at Q25 with fastp, ran MiXCR and retained productive beta chains. CDR3 protein sequences are deduplicated, and each keeps its most common genes and DNA. The sample table holds tens of thousands of distinct CDR3 sequences, of which roughly 40% were seen once. The top ten constitute roughly two fifths of the sample. The sample taken for sequencing was glioma tissue, nonneoplastic brain tissue, or PBMCs (not recorded which). These receptors were taken from a human donor with low-grade glioma or glioblastoma, undergoing nonglioma brain surgery, or in good health (not recorded which).

This clonotype appeared many times. The V call is TRBV7-2, the J call TRBJ1-4; TRBD1 matches 8 bases. Germline CDR1 SGHTA, CDR2 FQGNSA. CDR3 length: 15 amino acids. The trim removed 1 base at V and 8 bases at J, leaving 6 bases unmatched. The CDR3 DNA follows: TGTGCCAGCAGCTTAGGGGACAGGCCGAGGGAAAAACTGTTTTTT. It codes for CASSLGDRPREKLFF.

Comments on this clonotype: A read error may explain this, as a much larger clone is one base away. The V call is TRBV2, the J call TRBJ2-2; D may be TRBD1 or TRBD2 (5 bases each). This CDR3 contains 16 residues. The V gene's germline CDR1 is SNHLY and CDR2 FYNNEI. CDR3 protein: CASSVRQRTNTGELSF. CDR3 in DNA: TGTGCCAGCAGTGTTAGACAGAGAACGAACACCGGGGAGCTGTCTTTT.

The chain couples TRBV27 to TRBJ1-2, with TRBD1 matching 7 bases. This CDR3 comprises 14 residues. Per germline, CDR1 MNHEY and CDR2 SMNVEV (reference sequence). CDR3 in DNA: TGTGTCGGCAGTCAATCGGGACAGATAGGTGGCTACACCTTC. This translates into CVGSQSGQIGGYTF.

This clonotype occurred many times. The chain recombines TRBV20-1 with TRBJ2-1; TRBD2 aligns across 10 bases. The CDR3 has 16 amino acids. Trimming at V came to 0 bases and at J to 8 bases, leaving 10 bases not matched to a gene. Germline CDR1 is DFQATT and CDR2 is SNEGSKA (reference sequence). CDR3 residues: CSARDLAGALSYEQFF. For the CDR3, the DNA is TGCAGTGCTAGAGATCTAGCGGGAGCCTTAAGCTATGAGCAGTTCTTC.

The chain uses TRBV6-6 and TRBJ2-3; TRBD2 matches 8 bases. The CDR3 spans 14 residues. Looked up from germline, CDR1 is MNHNY and CDR2 is SVGAGI (reference sequence). V shed 2 bases and J 7 bases; nucleotides not matched to a gene: 5. CDR3 sequence (DNA): TGTGCCAGCAGTTACGTAGCGGGGTCAAATACGCAGTATTTT. Translating gives CASSYVAGSNTQYF.

On this clonotype itself: This CDR3 is missing its conserved last phenylalanine or tryptophan, likely due to a read error. The chain couples TRBV27 to TRBJ2-1; the match to TRBD2 covers 8 bases. With V trimmed by 3 bases and J by 7 bases, 17 bases remained unmatched. There are 18 residues in the CDR3. Germline V gene sequence: CDR1 MNHEY, CDR2 SMNVEV (reference sequence). In DNA form, the CDR3 reads TGTGCCAGCAGTTTTGTTCGTTTAAGGCGGGGGGAAGAGAATGAGCAGTTCCTC. Protein product: CASSFVRLRRGEENEQFL.

This clonotype was detected many times. This chain links TRBV4-2 with TRBJ2-5; 7 nucleotides agree with TRBD2. The CDR3 runs 15 residues. The V gene's germline CDR1 is LGHNA and CDR2 YNFKEQ. The V gene end was trimmed by 0 bases and the J gene end by 3 bases; junction bases not matched to a gene: 4. For the CDR3, the DNA is TGTGCCAGCAGCCAAGATTGGGGGGGGGAAGAGACCCAGTACTTC. Its protein product is CASSQDWGGEETQYF.

Comments on this clonotype: One end of the junction is discordant with germline, which a read error may explain. The V and J genes are TRBV5-8 and TRBJ1-1; D uncertain. CDR3 size: 14 residues. CDR1 and CDR2 from the germline V gene are SGHTS and YDEGEE. The CDR3 DNA reads TGTGCAAGCAGCTTAGACAATCCGAACACTGAAGCTCTCTTT. It codes for CASSLDNPNTEALF.

This clonotype was seen ten or more times. The chain has TRBV19 and TRBJ2-2; 7 bases agree with TRBD1. CDR1 LNHDA and CDR2 SQIVND come from the germline V gene (reference sequence). This CDR3 contains 17 residues. Trimming took 1 base from V and 0 from J; bases not matched to a gene: 5. The CDR3 region has the DNA TGTGCCAGTAGTATAGGGGCCGGGACAGCGAACACCGGGGAGCTGTTTTTT. Its translation is CASSIGAGTANTGELFF. The entire variable domain, with the rest obtained from reference TRBV19 and TRBJ2-2, is as follows: DGGITQSPKYLFRKEGQNVTLSCEQNLNHDAMYWYRQDPGQGLRLIYYSQIVNDFQKGDIAEGYSVSREKKESFPLTVTSAQKNPTAFYLCASSIGAGTANTGELFFGEGSRLTVL.

This clonotype was recorded only once. A much larger clone sits a single nucleotide away, making a read error possible. The chain combines TRBV2 with TRBJ2-2; unclear D gene. The germline V gene has CDR1 SNHLY and CDR2 FYNNEI. CDR3 length: 12 residues. Trimming removed 7 bases from V and 9 bases from J, with 12 bases in between. In nucleotides, the CDR3 is TGTGCCAGCACTAGAGGCATTCGGGAGCTGTTTTTT. Protein sequence: CASTRGIRELFF. The full variable domain, with the rest looked up from reference TRBV2 and TRBJ2-2, is EPEVTQTPSHQVTQMGQEVILRCVPISNHLYFYWYRQILGQKVEFLVSFYNNEISEKSEIFDDQFSVERPDGSNFTLKIRSTKLEDSAMYFCASTRGIRELFFGEGSRLTVL.

The chain is built from TRBV6-2 or TRBV6-3 and TRBJ2-1; no definite D call. Germline V CDR1 and CDR2: MNHEY, SVGEGT. Trimming left V 0 bases short and J 5 bases short, with 5 bases between. The CDR3 length is 13 residues. The CDR3 spells CASSYSENNEQFF. The CDR3 nucleotides read TGTGCCAGCAGTTACTCAGAGAACAATGAGCAGTTCTTC.

The rearrangement joins TRBV5-1 to TRBJ2-5; D is possibly TRBD2 (6 bases). Germline V lookup: CDR1 SGHRS, CDR2 YFSETQ. V lost 6 bases and J lost 6, with 18 bases in between. The CDR3 contains 14 residues. The CDR3 region has the DNA TGCGCCAGCACCCCCTCACGGGAGATGAAGACCCAGTACTTC. Translating it yields CASTPSREMKTQYF.

This clonotype has a count of ten or more. This CDR3 is CASSGERDFSNQPQHF. In DNA form, the CDR3 reads TGTGCCAGTAGTGGGGAAAGGGACTTTAGCAATCAGCCCCAGCATTTT. V usage is TRBV19 and J usage is TRBJ1-5; a possible D gene is TRBD1 (5 bases). The V gene lost 5 bases and the J gene lost 0 bases, with 14 bases spanning the gap. CDR1 and CDR2 from the germline V gene are LNHDA and SQIVND (reference sequence). This CDR3 has 16 residues.

This clonotype was counted many times. The J gene is TRBJ2-7, the V gene TRBV20-1; 11 bases map to TRBD2. CDR3 length: 19 residues. Germline V gene lookup returns CDR1 DFQATT and CDR2 SNEGSKA (reference sequence). The junction had 17 bases not matched to a gene; V was cut back by 0 bases and J by 4 bases. The CDR3 sequence: CSARDRPGLAGGRGYEQYF. The CDR3 coding sequence is TGCAGTGCTAGAGATCGCCCGGGGCTAGCGGGGGGTAGGGGATACGAGCAGTACTTC.

Ten or more counts support this clonotype. V and J are TRBV14 and TRBJ2-3; D perhaps matches TRBD1 (6 bases). The CDR3 is 14 residues long. CDR1 and CDR2 from the germline V gene are SGHDN and FVKESK. Between the trimmed V and J ends, which lost 5 bases and 2 bases, there was a span of 11 bases. CDR3 loop: CASSSGVLTDTQYF. Here the CDR3 DNA reads TGTGCCAGCAGCTCAGGGGTTCTCACAGATACGCAGTATTTT.

Notes on this clonotype: Mismatch with germline at one junction end may stem from a read error. This chain joins TRBV19 and TRBJ2-6, with D possibly being TRBD1 (5 bases). Germline values: CDR1 LNHDA, CDR2 SQIVND (reference sequence). The CDR3 contains 15 residues. CDR3 sequence (DNA): TGTGCCAGTAGTCTCACGGGTACTGGGGCCAACGTCCAGACTTTC. Translating it yields CASSLTGTGANVQTF. The full variable domain, with the rest looked up from reference TRBV19 and TRBJ2-6, is DGGITQSPKYLFRKEGQNVTLSCEQNLNHDAMYWYRQDPGQGLRLIYYSQIVNDFQKGDIAEGYSVSREKKESFPLTVTSAQKNPTAFYLCASSLTGTGANVQTFGAGSRLTVL.

In its sample, this clonotype was seen many times. V and J are TRBV27 and TRBJ1-5; D uncertain. V was trimmed by 4 bases and J by 0 bases, leaving 4 bases between them. Germline V gene lookup returns CDR1 MNHEY and CDR2 SMNVEV (reference sequence). The CDR3 is 13 residues long. CDR3 nucleotides: TGTGCCAGCAGTTCGAATAGCAATCAGCCCCAGCATTTT. Protein sequence: CASSSNSNQPQHF.